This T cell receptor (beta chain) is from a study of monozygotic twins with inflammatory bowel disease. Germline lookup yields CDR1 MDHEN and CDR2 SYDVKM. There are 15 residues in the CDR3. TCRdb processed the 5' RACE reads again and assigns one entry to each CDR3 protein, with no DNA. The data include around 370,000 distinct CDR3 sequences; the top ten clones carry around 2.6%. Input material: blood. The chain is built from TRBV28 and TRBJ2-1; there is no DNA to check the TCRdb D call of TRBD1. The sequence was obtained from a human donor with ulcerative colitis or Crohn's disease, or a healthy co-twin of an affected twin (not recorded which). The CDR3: CASSRGWTGLNEQFF.